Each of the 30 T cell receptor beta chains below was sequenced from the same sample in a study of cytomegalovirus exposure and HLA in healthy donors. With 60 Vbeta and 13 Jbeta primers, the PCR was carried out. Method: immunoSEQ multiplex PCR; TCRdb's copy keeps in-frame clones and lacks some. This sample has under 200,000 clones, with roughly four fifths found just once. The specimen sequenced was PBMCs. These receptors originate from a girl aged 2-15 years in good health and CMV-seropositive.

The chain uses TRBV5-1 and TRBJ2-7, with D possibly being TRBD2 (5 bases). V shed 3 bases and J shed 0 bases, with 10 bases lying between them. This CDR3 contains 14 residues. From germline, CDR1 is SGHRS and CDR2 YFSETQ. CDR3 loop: CASSWFRGSYEQYF. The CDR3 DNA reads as TGCGCCAGCAGCTGGTTCCGGGGCTCCTACGAGCAGTACTTC.

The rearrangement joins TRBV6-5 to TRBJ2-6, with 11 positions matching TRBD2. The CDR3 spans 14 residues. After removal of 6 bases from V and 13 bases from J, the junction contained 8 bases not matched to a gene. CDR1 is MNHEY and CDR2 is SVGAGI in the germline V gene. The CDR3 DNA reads TGTGCCAGCAGGAGGATAGCGGGAGGGGGTGTCCTGACTTTC. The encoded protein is CASRRIAGGGVLTF.

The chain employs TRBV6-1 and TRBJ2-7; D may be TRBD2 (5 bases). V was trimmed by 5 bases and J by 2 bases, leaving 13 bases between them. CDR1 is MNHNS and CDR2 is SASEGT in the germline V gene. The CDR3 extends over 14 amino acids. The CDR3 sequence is CASSPREGPYEQYF. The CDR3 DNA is TGTGCCAGCAGTCCCCGCGAGGGCCCCTACGAGCAGTACTTC.

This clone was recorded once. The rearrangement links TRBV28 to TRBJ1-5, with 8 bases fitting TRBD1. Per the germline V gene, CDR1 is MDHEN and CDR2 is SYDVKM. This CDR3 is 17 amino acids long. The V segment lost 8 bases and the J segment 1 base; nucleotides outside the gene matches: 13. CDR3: CASQMAAPGGSNQPQHF. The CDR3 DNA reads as TGTGCCAGCCAGATGGCCGCCCCAGGGGGCAGCAATCAGCCCCAGCATTTT. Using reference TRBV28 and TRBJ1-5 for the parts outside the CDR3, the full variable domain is DVKVTQSSRYLVKRTGEKVFLECVQDMDHENMFWYRQDPGLGLRLIYFSYDVKMKEKGDIPEGYSVSREKKERFSLILESASTNQTSMYLCASQMAAPGGSNQPQHFGDGTRLSIL.

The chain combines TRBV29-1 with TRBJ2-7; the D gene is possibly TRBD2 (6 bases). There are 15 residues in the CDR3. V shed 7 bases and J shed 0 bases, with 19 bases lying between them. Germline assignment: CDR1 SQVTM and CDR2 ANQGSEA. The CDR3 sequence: CSGIAGTDSSYEQYF. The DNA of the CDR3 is TGCAGCGGTATCGCCGGGACTGACAGCTCCTACGAGCAGTACTTC.

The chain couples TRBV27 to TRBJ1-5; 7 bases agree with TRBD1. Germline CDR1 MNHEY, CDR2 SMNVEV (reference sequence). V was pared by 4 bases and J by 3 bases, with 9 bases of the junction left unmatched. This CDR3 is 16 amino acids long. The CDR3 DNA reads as TGTGCCAGCAGTTCAGGGACAGTTCCCCTCAATCAGCCCCAGCATTTT. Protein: CASSSGTVPLNQPQHF.

The CDR3 loop reads CASSFRTSGSADTQYF. CDR3 DNA: TGCGCCAGCAGCTTCCGGACTAGCGGGAGCGCAGATACGCAGTATTTT. This chain connects TRBV4-1 to TRBJ2-3; 13 positions match TRBD2. The CDR3 is 16 residues long. The J segment lost 4 bases and the V segment lost 5 bases, leaving 6 bases of the junction unmatched. Germline CDR1 and CDR2: MGHRA and YSYEKL.

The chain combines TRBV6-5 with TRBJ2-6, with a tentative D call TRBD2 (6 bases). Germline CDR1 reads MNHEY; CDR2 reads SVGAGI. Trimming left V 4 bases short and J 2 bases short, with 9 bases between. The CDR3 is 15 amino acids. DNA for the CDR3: TGTGCCAGCAGTTCCGGGGGAGCTGGGGCCAACGTCCTGACTTTC. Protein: CASSSGGAGANVLTF.

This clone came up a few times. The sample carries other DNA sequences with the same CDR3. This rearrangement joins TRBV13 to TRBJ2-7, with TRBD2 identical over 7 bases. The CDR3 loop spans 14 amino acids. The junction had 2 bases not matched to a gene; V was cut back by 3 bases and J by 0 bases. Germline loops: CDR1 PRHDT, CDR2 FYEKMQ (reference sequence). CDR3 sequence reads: CASSFGGSSYEQYF. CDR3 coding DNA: TGTGCCAGCAGCTTCGGCGGGAGCTCCTACGAGCAGTACTTC.

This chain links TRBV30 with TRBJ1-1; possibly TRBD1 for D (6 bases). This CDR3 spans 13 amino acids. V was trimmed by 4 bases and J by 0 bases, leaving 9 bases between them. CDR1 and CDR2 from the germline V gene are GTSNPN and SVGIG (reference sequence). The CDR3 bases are TGTGCCTGGACAGGGGCACTGAACACTGAAGCTTTCTTT. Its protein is CAWTGALNTEAFF. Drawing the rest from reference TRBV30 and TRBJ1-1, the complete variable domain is SQTIHQWPATLVQPVGSPLSLECTVEGTSNPNLYWYRQAAGRGLQLLFYSVGIGQISSEVPQNLSASRPQDRQFILSSKKLLLSDSGFYLCAWTGALNTEAFFGQGTRLTVV.

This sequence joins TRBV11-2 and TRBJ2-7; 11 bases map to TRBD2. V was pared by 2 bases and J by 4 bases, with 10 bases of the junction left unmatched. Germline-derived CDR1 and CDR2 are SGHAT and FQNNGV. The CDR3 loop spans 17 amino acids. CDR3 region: CASSLLSLSGRGYEQYF. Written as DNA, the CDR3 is TGTGCCAGCAGCTTACTCTCCCTTAGCGGGAGGGGTTACGAGCAGTACTTC.

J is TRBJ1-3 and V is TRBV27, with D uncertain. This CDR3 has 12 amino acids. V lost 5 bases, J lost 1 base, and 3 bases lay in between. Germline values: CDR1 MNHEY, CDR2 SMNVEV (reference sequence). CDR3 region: CASSPSGNTIYF. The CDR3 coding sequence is TGTGCCAGCAGTCCGTCTGGAAACACCATATATTTT.

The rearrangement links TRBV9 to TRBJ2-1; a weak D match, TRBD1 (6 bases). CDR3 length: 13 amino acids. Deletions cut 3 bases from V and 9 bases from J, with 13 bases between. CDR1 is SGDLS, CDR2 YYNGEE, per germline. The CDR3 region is CASSGEPTGEQFF. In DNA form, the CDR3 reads TGTGCCAGCAGCGGAGAACCGACAGGTGAGCAGTTCTTC.

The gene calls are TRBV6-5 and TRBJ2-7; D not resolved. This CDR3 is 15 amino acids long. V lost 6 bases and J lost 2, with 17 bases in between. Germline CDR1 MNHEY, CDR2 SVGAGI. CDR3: CASSLLPESTYEQYF. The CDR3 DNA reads TGTGCCAGCAGCTTATTACCAGAATCGACCTACGAGCAGTACTTC.

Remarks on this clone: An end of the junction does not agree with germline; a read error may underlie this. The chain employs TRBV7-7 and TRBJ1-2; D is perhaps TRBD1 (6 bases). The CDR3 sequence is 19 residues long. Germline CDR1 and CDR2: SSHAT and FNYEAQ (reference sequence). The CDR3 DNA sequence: TGTGCTAGCAGCCCCACGCCGGGACACCGTGAGGAGGTTAACTATGGCTACACCTTC. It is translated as CASSPTPGHREEVNYGYTF. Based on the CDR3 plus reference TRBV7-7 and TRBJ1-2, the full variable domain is GAGVSQSPRYKVTKRGQDVTLRCDPISSHATLYWYQQALGQGPEFLTYFNYEAQPDKSGLPSDRFSAERPEGSISTLTIQRTEQRDSAMYRCASSPTPGHREEVNYGYTFGSGTRLTVV.

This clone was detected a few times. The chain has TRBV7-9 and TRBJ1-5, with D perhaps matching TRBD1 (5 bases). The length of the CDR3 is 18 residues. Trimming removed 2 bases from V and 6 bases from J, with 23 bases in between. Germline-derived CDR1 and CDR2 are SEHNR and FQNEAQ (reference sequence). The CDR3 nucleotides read TGTGCCAGCAGCTTACGGGAGAATGTGGGGGGGAAGGGTCAGCCCCAGCATTTT. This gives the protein CASSLRENVGGKGQPQHF.

This CDR3 reads CASSQYAGQYF. CDR3 sequence (DNA): TGTGCCAGCAGTCAATACGCGGGGCAGTATTTT. The chain combines TRBV28 with TRBJ2-3; possible D gene TRBD2, 5 bases. Germline loops: CDR1 MDHEN, CDR2 SYDVKM. CDR3 length: 11 amino acids. The V and J ends lost 5 bases and 11 bases respectively, with 11 bases between them.

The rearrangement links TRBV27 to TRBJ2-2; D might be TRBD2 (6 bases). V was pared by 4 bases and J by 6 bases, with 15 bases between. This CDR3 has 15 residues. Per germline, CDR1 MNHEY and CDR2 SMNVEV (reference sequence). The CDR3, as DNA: TGTGCCAGCAGTTCGGTACTAGCCCTCGCCGGGGAGCTGTTTTTT. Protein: CASSSVLALAGELFF.

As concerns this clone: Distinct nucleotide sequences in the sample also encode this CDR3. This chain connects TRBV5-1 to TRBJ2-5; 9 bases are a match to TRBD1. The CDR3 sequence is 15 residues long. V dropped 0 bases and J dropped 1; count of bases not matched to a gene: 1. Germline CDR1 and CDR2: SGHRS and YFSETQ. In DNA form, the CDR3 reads TGCGCCAGCAGCTTGGGGGGACAGGGCCAAGAGACCCAGTACTTC. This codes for CASSLGGQGQETQYF. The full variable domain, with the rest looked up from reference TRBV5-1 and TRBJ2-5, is KAGVTQTPRYLIKTRGQQVTLSCSPISGHRSVSWYQQTPGQGLQFLFEYFSETQRNKGNFPGRFSGRQFSNSRSEMNVSTLELGDSALYLCASSLGGQGQETQYFGPGTRLLVL.

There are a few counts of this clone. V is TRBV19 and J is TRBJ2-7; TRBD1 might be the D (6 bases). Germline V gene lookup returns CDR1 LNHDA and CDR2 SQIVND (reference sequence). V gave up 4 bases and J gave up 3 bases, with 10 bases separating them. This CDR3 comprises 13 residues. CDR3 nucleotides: TGTGCCAGTAGTAGTATACAGGGCTACGAGCAGTACTTC. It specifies CASSSIQGYEQYF.

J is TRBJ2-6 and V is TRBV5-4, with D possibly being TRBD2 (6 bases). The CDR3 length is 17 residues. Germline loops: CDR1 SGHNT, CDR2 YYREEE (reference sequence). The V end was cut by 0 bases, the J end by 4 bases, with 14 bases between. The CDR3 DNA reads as TGTGCCAGCAGCTTGGCCTTTGGAGGGACCGGGGCCAACGTCCTGACTTTC. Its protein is CASSLAFGGTGANVLTF.

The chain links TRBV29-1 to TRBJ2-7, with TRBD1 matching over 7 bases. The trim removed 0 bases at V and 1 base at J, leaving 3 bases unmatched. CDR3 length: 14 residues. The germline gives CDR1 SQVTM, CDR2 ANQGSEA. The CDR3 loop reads CSVEDGDRSYEQYF. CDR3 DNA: TGCAGCGTTGAAGACGGGGACAGATCCTACGAGCAGTACTTC.

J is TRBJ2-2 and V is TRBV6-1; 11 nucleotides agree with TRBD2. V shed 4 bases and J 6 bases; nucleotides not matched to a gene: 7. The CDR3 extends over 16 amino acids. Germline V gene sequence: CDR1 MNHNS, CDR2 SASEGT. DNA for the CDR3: TGTGCCAGCAGTGTAGCGGGAGGGGGTAGGTCCGGGGAGCTGTTTTTT. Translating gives CASSVAGGGRSGELFF.

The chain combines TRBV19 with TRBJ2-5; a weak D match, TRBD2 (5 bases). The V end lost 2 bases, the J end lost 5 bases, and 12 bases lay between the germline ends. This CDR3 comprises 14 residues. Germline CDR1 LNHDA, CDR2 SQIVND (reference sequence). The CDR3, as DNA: TGTGCCAGTAGTATAAATGCGGGTTCGGAGACCCAGTACTTC. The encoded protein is CASSINAGSETQYF.

CDR3 protein: CASSYSGVAHQETQYF. CDR3 nucleotide sequence: TGTGCCAGCAGTTACTCGGGAGTGGCCCACCAAGAGACCCAGTACTTC. This rearrangement joins TRBV6-6 to TRBJ2-5; the D gene is possibly TRBD2 (5 bases). This CDR3 comprises 16 residues. Trimming stripped 0 bases from V and 0 bases from J, with 11 bases between. CDR1 is MNHNY, CDR2 SVGAGI, per germline (reference sequence).

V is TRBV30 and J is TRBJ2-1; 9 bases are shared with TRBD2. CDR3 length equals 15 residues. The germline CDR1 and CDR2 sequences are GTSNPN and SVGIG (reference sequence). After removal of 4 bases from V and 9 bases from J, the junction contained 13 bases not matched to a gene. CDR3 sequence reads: CAWKGLAGDGGEQFF. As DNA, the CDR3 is TGTGCCTGGAAAGGGTTAGCGGGAGACGGGGGTGAGCAGTTCTTC.

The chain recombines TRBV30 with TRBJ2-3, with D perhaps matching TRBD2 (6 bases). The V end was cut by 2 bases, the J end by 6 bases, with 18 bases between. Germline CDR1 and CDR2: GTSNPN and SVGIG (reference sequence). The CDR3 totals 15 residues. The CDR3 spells CAWSRGSGSGDTQYF. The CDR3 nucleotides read TGTGCCTGGAGTCGAGGGTCCGGGAGTGGGGATACGCAGTATTTT.

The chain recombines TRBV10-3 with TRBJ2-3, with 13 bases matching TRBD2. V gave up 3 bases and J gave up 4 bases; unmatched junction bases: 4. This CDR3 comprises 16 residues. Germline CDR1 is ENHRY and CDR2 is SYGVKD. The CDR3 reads CAISEGLAGVADTQYF. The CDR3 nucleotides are TGTGCCATCAGTGAAGGACTAGCGGGAGTAGCAGATACGCAGTATTTT.

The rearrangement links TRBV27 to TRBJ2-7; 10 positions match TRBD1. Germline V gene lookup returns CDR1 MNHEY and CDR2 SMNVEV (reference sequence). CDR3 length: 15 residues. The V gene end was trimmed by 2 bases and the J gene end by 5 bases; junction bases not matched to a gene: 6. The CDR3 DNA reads TGTGCCAGCAGTTTACCGAGACAGGGGGCGGACGAGCAGTACTTC. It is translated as CASSLPRQGADEQYF.

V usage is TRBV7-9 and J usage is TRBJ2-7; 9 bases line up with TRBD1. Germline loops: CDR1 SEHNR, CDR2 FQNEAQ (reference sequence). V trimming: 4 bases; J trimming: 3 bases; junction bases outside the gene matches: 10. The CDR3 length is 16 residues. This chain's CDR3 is CASSSYRGLLIYEQYF. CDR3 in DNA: TGTGCCAGCAGCTCTTACAGGGGGCTTCTAATCTACGAGCAGTACTTC.